This is a list of T cell receptor beta chains from one sample in a study of blood T cell repertoires in COVID-19. Using immunoSEQ multiplex PCR, the repertoire was profiled, and TCRdb retains in-frame clones only, with some absent. Of about 120,000 clones listed, 80% are singletons. Material: peripheral blood. Every receptor here comes from a man aged 65 to 85 with acute or convalescent COVID-19. CDR3s include the opening cysteine and the closing phenylalanine or tryptophan. The D gene is left open where the match is weak. Some rows mark clone size as missing; the rest say once, few, many or name a class of expanded clone.

clone_size: NA; v_call: TRBV5-1; d_call: NA; cdr3_length: 12; j_call: TRBJ2-3; cdr3_nt: TGCGCCAGCAGCCCCACCGGAGATACGCAGTATTTT; cdr3_aa: CASSPTGDTQYF
clone_size: NA; v_call: TRBV19; d_call: NA; cdr3_length: 13; j_call: TRBJ1-2; cdr3_nt: TGTGCCAGTAGTATACGGGGGGACTATGGCTACACCTTC; cdr3_aa: CASSIRGDYGYTF
clone_size: NA; v_call: TRBV7-8; d_call: NA; cdr3_length: 15; j_call: TRBJ2-2; cdr3_nt: TGTGCCAGCAGCTACAGAACGGGGGACACCGGGGAGCTGTTTTTT; cdr3_aa: CASSYRTGDTGELFF
clone_size: NA; v_call: TRBV4-1; d_call: TRBD2; cdr3_length: 20; j_call: TRBJ2-1; cdr3_nt: TGCGCCAGCAGCCAAGGCGCTGTTAGGCTAGCGGGGGGCCCCTACAATGAGCAGTTCTTC; cdr3_aa: CASSQGAVRLAGGPYNEQFF
clone_size: NA; v_call: TRBV19; d_call: NA; cdr3_length: 19; j_call: TRBJ2-6; cdr3_nt: TGTGCCAGTAGTTTGATAATGTCCCGGGTCGGCTCTGGGGCCAACGTCCTGACTTTC; cdr3_aa: CASSLIMSRVGSGANVLTF
clone_size: NA; v_call: TRBV20-1; d_call: NA; cdr3_length: 12; j_call: TRBJ1-4; cdr3_nt: TGCAGTGCTGGTGGTTCCGGTGAAAAACTGTTTTTT; cdr3_aa: CSAGGSGEKLFF
clone_size: NA; v_call: TRBV7-3; d_call: TRBD2; cdr3_length: 14; j_call: TRBJ2-5; cdr3_nt: TGTGCCAGCAGCCCCGGGGGGGCTCGGGAGACCCAGTACTTC; cdr3_aa: CASSPGGARETQYF
clone_size: NA; v_call: TRBV2; d_call: TRBD1; cdr3_length: 16; j_call: TRBJ1-2; cdr3_nt: TGTGCCAGCAGTGGAAGACAGGGGGACGGGAGTTATGGCTACACCTTC; cdr3_aa: CASSGRQGDGSYGYTF
clone_size: NA; v_call: TRBV5-6; d_call: TRBD1; cdr3_length: 15; j_call: TRBJ1-2; cdr3_nt: TGTGCCAGCAGCTTAGGAGCAGGGGGAGGCTATGGCTACACCTTC; cdr3_aa: CASSLGAGGGYGYTF
clone_size: NA; v_call: TRBV4-1; d_call: TRBD2; cdr3_length: 18; j_call: TRBJ2-3; cdr3_nt: TGCGCCAGCAGTCTTGTTTGGGCTAGCGGACCCAGCACAGATACGCAGTATTTT; cdr3_aa: CASSLVWASGPSTDTQYF
clone_size: once; v_call: TRBV14; d_call: NA; cdr3_length: 17; j_call: TRBJ2-1; cdr3_nt: TGTGCCAGCAGCCAATTCCGAGGACTAAGCTCCTACAATGAGCAGTTCTTC; cdr3_aa: CASSQFRGLSSYNEQFF
clone_size: NA; v_call: TRBV29-1; d_call: NA; cdr3_length: 14; j_call: TRBJ2-2; cdr3_nt: TGCAGCGTTCTGGACAGTGGCGACACCGGGGAGCTGTTTTTT; cdr3_aa: CSVLDSGDTGELFF
clone_size: NA; v_call: TRBV4-2; d_call: NA; cdr3_length: 12; j_call: TRBJ1-2; cdr3_nt: TGTGCCAGCAGCCAAGGAAGGGGTGGCTACACCTTC; cdr3_aa: CASSQGRGGYTF
clone_size: NA; v_call: TRBV5-1; d_call: TRBD1; cdr3_length: 15; j_call: TRBJ2-5; cdr3_nt: TGCGCCAGCAGCTTGGGGACAGGTTACGGGGAGACCCAGTACTTC; cdr3_aa: CASSLGTGYGETQYF
clone_size: once; v_call: TRBV27; d_call: NA; cdr3_length: 14; j_call: TRBJ2-7; cdr3_nt: TGTGCCAGCAAGAGTAGCGGACTCTCCTACGAGCAGTACTTC; cdr3_aa: CASKSSGLSYEQYF
clone_size: NA; v_call: TRBV5-6; d_call: TRBD2; cdr3_length: 19; j_call: TRBJ2-3; cdr3_nt: TGTGCCAGCAGCTCGCCTGGACTAGCGGGGGGCGCCCGCACAGATACGCAGTATTTT; cdr3_aa: CASSSPGLAGGARTDTQYF
clone_size: NA; v_call: TRBV6-5; d_call: NA; cdr3_length: 15; j_call: TRBJ1-5; cdr3_nt: TGTGCCAGCGAAGTTTTTTTACAGGGCAATCAGCCCCAGCATTTT; cdr3_aa: CASEVFLQGNQPQHF
clone_size: once; v_call: TRBV15; d_call: NA; cdr3_length: 16; j_call: TRBJ2-5; cdr3_nt: TGTGCCACCAGCGGTTCCAGTCGGGGGTACCAAGAGACCCAGTACTTC; cdr3_aa: CATSGSSRGYQETQYF
clone_size: NA; v_call: TRBV24-1; d_call: NA; cdr3_length: 17; j_call: TRBJ2-7; cdr3_nt: TGTGCCACCAGTGATTTTCAGGGCAGGGCAAACTCCTACGAGCAGTACTTC; cdr3_aa: CATSDFQGRANSYEQYF
clone_size: NA; v_call: TRBV5-1; d_call: TRBD2; cdr3_length: 17; j_call: TRBJ2-7; cdr3_nt: TGCGCCAGCAGCTACGGGACTAGCGGGTCCGGAGCCTACGAGCAGTACTTC; cdr3_aa: CASSYGTSGSGAYEQYF
clone_size: NA; v_call: TRBV2; d_call: NA; cdr3_length: 12; j_call: TRBJ1-5; cdr3_nt: TGTGCCAGCACAGGGAGCAATCAGCCCCAGCATTTT; cdr3_aa: CASTGSNQPQHF
clone_size: NA; v_call: TRBV5-5; d_call: TRBD2; cdr3_length: 14; j_call: TRBJ2-7; cdr3_nt: TGTGCCAGCAGCCCTTGGACTAGCGGGGGGTGGGAGTACTTC; cdr3_aa: CASSPWTSGGWEYF
clone_size: NA; v_call: TRBV5-4; d_call: TRBD2; cdr3_length: 16; j_call: TRBJ2-5; cdr3_nt: TGTGCCAGCAGCTTGGGGGTAGCGGGGGGCCAAGAGACCCAGTACTTC; cdr3_aa: CASSLGVAGGQETQYF
clone_size: NA; v_call: TRBV3-1/TRBV3-2; d_call: NA; cdr3_length: 16; j_call: TRBJ2-5; cdr3_nt: TGTGCCAGCAGCCAAGATATAACTCCCCTGGGAGGGACCCAGTACTTC; cdr3_aa: CASSQDITPLGGTQYF
clone_size: NA; v_call: TRBV6-1; d_call: TRBD1; cdr3_length: 13; j_call: TRBJ1-2; cdr3_nt: TGTGCCAGCAGCCTGGACAGGAACTATGGCTACACCTTC; cdr3_aa: CASSLDRNYGYTF
clone_size: NA; v_call: TRBV29-1; d_call: NA; cdr3_length: 16; j_call: TRBJ1-4; cdr3_nt: TGCAGCGTGGATATGGGACGGGGGGCAACTAATGAAAAACTGTTTTTT; cdr3_aa: CSVDMGRGATNEKLFF
clone_size: NA; v_call: TRBV19; d_call: NA; cdr3_length: 14; j_call: TRBJ1-6; cdr3_nt: TGTGCCAGTGGTAATACAGGGATTAATTCACCCCTCCACTTT; cdr3_aa: CASGNTGINSPLHF
clone_size: NA; v_call: TRBV30; d_call: NA; cdr3_length: 13; j_call: TRBJ2-7; cdr3_nt: TGTGCCTGGAGTGTAGAGCAGGGAACCGAGCAGTACTTC; cdr3_aa: CAWSVEQGTEQYF
clone_size: NA; v_call: TRBV19; d_call: NA; cdr3_length: 16; j_call: TRBJ2-3; cdr3_nt: TGTGCCAGTAGTAACCGCCTAGGCCCTTCTAGGGATACGCAGTATTTT; cdr3_aa: CASSNRLGPSRDTQYF
clone_size: NA; v_call: TRBV7-2; d_call: NA; cdr3_length: 16; j_call: TRBJ2-7; cdr3_nt: TGTGCCAGCAGCCCCCCTTCGGGGGGCTACAACTACGAGCAGTACTTC; cdr3_aa: CASSPPSGGYNYEQYF
clone_size: NA; v_call: TRBV7-8; d_call: TRBD2; cdr3_length: 17; j_call: TRBJ2-5; cdr3_nt: TGTGCCAGCAGCTTATATATGCGGGGAGGGAGGTCAGAGACCCAGTACTTC; cdr3_aa: CASSLYMRGGRSETQYF
clone_size: NA; v_call: TRBV11-2; d_call: NA; cdr3_length: 13; j_call: TRBJ1-5; cdr3_nt: TGTGCCAGCAGCTCAGGGGTCGGTCAGCCCCAGCATTTT; cdr3_aa: CASSSGVGQPQHF
clone_size: NA; v_call: TRBV7-3; d_call: TRBD2; cdr3_length: 15; j_call: TRBJ2-3; cdr3_nt: TGTGCCAGCAGCCCGCGGGGGGGCTCAATAGATACGCAGTATTTT; cdr3_aa: CASSPRGGSIDTQYF
clone_size: NA; v_call: TRBV6-4; d_call: NA; cdr3_length: 17; j_call: TRBJ2-6; cdr3_nt: TGTGCCAGCAGCGCGGGATCACCCGTCTCTGGGGCCAACGTCCTGACTTTC; cdr3_aa: CASSAGSPVSGANVLTF
clone_size: NA; v_call: TRBV4-2; d_call: TRBD1; cdr3_length: 14; j_call: TRBJ2-7; cdr3_nt: TGTGCCAGCAGCTTGGACAGGAACTCCTACGAGCAGTACTTC; cdr3_aa: CASSLDRNSYEQYF
clone_size: NA; v_call: TRBV7-9; d_call: NA; cdr3_length: 11; j_call: TRBJ2-1; cdr3_nt: TGTGCCAGCACCCTCACAGACCTGCAGTTCTTC; cdr3_aa: CASTLTDLQFF
clone_size: few; v_call: TRBV6-6; d_call: TRBD2; cdr3_length: 15; j_call: TRBJ2-5; cdr3_nt: TGTGCCAGCAGGCCTAGCGGGGGAGGTGGGGAGACCCAGTACTTC; cdr3_aa: CASRPSGGGGETQYF
clone_size: NA; v_call: TRBV6-5; d_call: NA; cdr3_length: 15; j_call: TRBJ1-5; cdr3_nt: TGTGCCAGCAGGAAGGACACGAGATACAATCAGCCCCAGCATTTT; cdr3_aa: CASRKDTRYNQPQHF
clone_size: few; v_call: TRBV20-1; d_call: TRBD2; cdr3_length: 15; j_call: TRBJ2-2; cdr3_nt: TGCAGTGCCAGTGGGACTAGCGGGGGTACCGGGGAGCTGTTTTTT; cdr3_aa: CSASGTSGGTGELFF
clone_size: NA; v_call: TRBV7-8; d_call: NA; cdr3_length: 13; j_call: TRBJ1-1; cdr3_nt: TGTGCCAGCAGCCAAACTCGGAACACTGAAGCTTTCTTT; cdr3_aa: CASSQTRNTEAFF
clone_size: NA; v_call: TRBV6-5; d_call: NA; cdr3_length: 14; j_call: TRBJ1-1; cdr3_nt: TGTGCCAGCACTCCCCCGGGTGTGAACACTGAAGCTTTCTTT; cdr3_aa: CASTPPGVNTEAFF
clone_size: NA; v_call: TRBV18; d_call: TRBD1; cdr3_length: 15; j_call: TRBJ1-1; cdr3_nt: TGTGCCAGCCCAAAAGGGGGACAGATGAACACTGAAGCTTTCTTT; cdr3_aa: CASPKGGQMNTEAFF
clone_size: NA; v_call: TRBV5-1; d_call: NA; cdr3_length: 12; j_call: TRBJ2-3; cdr3_nt: TGCGCCAGCAGCTTCCTGACAGATACGCAGTATTTT; cdr3_aa: CASSFLTDTQYF
clone_size: NA; v_call: TRBV3-1/TRBV3-2; d_call: TRBD1; cdr3_length: 17; j_call: TRBJ1-5; cdr3_nt: TGTGCCAGCAGCCAGAACACAGGGGGTTACGGTAGTCAGCCCCAGCATTTT; cdr3_aa: CASSQNTGGYGSQPQHF
clone_size: NA; v_call: TRBV6-6; d_call: TRBD1; cdr3_length: 17; j_call: TRBJ1-4; cdr3_nt: TGTGCCAGCAGTCAGCACCAACGGGACAGGGGGGGAGAAAAACTGTTTTTT; cdr3_aa: CASSQHQRDRGGEKLFF
clone_size: once; v_call: TRBV9; d_call: NA; cdr3_length: 15; j_call: TRBJ2-1; cdr3_nt: TGTGCCAGCAGCGTAGCCGGACTTTCCTACAATGAGCAGTTCTTC; cdr3_aa: CASSVAGLSYNEQFF
clone_size: once; v_call: TRBV28; d_call: TRBD1; cdr3_length: 15; j_call: TRBJ2-7; cdr3_nt: TGTGCCAGCAGCCCCCGACAGGGGAGAAGCTACGAGCAGTACTTC; cdr3_aa: CASSPRQGRSYEQYF
clone_size: few; v_call: TRBV2; d_call: NA; cdr3_length: 14; j_call: TRBJ1-2; cdr3_nt: TGTGCCAGCCGCTCACTCGCAGGGTTTGATGGCTACACCTTC; cdr3_aa: CASRSLAGFDGYTF
clone_size: NA; v_call: TRBV27; d_call: NA; cdr3_length: 17; j_call: TRBJ2-3; cdr3_nt: TGTGCCAGCAGTTTATTAGGGAGTTTGAGAGGCACAGATACGCAGTATTTT; cdr3_aa: CASSLLGSLRGTDTQYF